The rows below give T cell receptor beta chains drawn from one sample of a study of T-cell reconstitution after alpha-beta-depleted transplantation in children. One entry per CDR3 protein results from TCRdb running MiXCR on the PCR reads. The sample lists roughly 500,000 distinct CDR3 sequences, approximately 16% occurring once. Specimen: PBMCs from the stem cell graft donor, collected from the stem cell graft. These TCRs come from a human donor who donated a stem cell graft to a child with acute lymphoblastic leukemia. Each CDR3 is given with its conserved first and last residue. D genes are given only for firm matches. A row's size may be missing; if present it is once, few, many or a size class.

>TRBJ1-5|TRBD1|TRBV15|NA
TGTGCCACCAGCAGAGCTCAGAGGACAGGGGCCAATCAGCCCCAGCATTTT
CATSRAQRTGANQPQHF
>TRBJ2-5|TRBD2|TRBV20-1|NA
TGCAGTGCTAGAGGACTGGTAGCGGGAAATCAAGAGACCCAGTACTTC
CSARGLVAGNQETQYF
>TRBJ2-2|TRBD1|TRBV5-1|NA
TGCGCCAGCAGGGACGGGACAGTTACCGGGGAGCTGTTTTTT
CASRDGTVTGELFF
>TRBJ2-2|NA|TRBV29-1|many
TGCAGCGTTGAAAGTTTGACAGTGAACACCGGGGAGCTGTTTTTT
CSVESLTVNTGELFF
>TRBJ2-1|TRBD2|TRBV4-1|few
TGCGCCAGCAGCCAACGGCTAGCGGGAGGACTCAATGAGCAGTTCTTC
CASSQRLAGGLNEQFF
>TRBJ2-5|TRBD1|TRBV5-6|NA
TGTGCCAGCAGCTCAGACAGGGTAGAAGAGACCCAGTACTTC
CASSSDRVEETQYF
>TRBJ1-1|NA|TRBV5-1|few
TGCGCCAGCAGCTTTGGATGGCAGGACACTGAAGCTTTCTTT
CASSFGWQDTEAFF
>TRBJ2-7|NA|TRBV7-6|NA
TGTGCCAGCAGCTTAAATTATCAGGGACTTTCGGTGGACCAGCAGTACTTC
CASSLNYQGLSVDQQYF
>TRBJ2-1|TRBD2|TRBV12-3/TRBV12-4|few
TGTGCCAGCAGCGTTCTTTCCGGGACTAGGTCGGGCAATGAGCAGTTCTTC
CASSVLSGTRSGNEQFF
>TRBJ2-3|NA|TRBV5-1|NA
TGCGCCAGCAGCCCGGGCGCCGTTAATCGGGCAGATACGCAGTATTTT
CASSPGAVNRADTQYF
>TRBJ2-2|NA|TRBV12-3/TRBV12-4|NA
TGTGCCAGCAGTTGGTCGGGCACCACCGGGGAGCTGTTTTTT
CASSWSGTTGELFF
>TRBJ2-1|TRBD2|TRBV7-9|few
TGTGCCAGCAGCCCCTTCGCGGGGGGTGGGTACAATGAGCAGTTCTTC
CASSPFAGGGYNEQFF
>TRBJ2-3|NA|TRBV7-2|NA
TGTGCCAGCAGCTTAGTTCGCTCATCGATCTATACAGATACGCAGTATTTT
CASSLVRSSIYTDTQYF
>TRBJ2-1|NA|TRBV19|few
TGTGCCAGTAGTATACAGATGGGCACGGGTTCCTACAATGAGCAGTTCTTC
CASSIQMGTGSYNEQFF
>TRBJ2-7|NA|TRBV29-1|few
TGCAGCGCTTGTGGGGATTCCTACGAGCAGTACTTC
CSACGDSYEQYF
>TRBJ2-1|NA|TRBV27|few
TGTGCCAGCAGTTCGGACAAGATGTGGCATGAGCAGTTCTTC
CASSSDKMWHEQFF
>TRBJ2-6|TRBD2|TRBV27|few
TGTGCCAGCAGTTTATCCCAAGGACTAGCGGGAGTATCTGGGGCCAACGTCCTGACTTTC
CASSLSQGLAGVSGANVLTF
>TRBJ2-1|NA|TRBV20-1|NA
TGCAGTGCCGGGCCTCACCGGAATGAGCAGTTCTTC
CSAGPHRNEQFF
>TRBJ2-7|TRBD1|TRBV12-3/TRBV12-4|few
TGTGCCAGCCTGGGACAGGGCGTCGGGAGGCCCGGGGAGCAGTACTTC
CASLGQGVGRPGEQYF
>TRBJ2-1|NA|TRBV5-1|few
TGCGCCAGCAGCTTGGTTTCGGGGGACGATGAGCAGTTCTTC
CASSLVSGDDEQFF
>TRBJ2-1|NA|TRBV19|many
TGTGCCAGTAGTATGGCTAGGTTCAATGAGCAGTTCTTC
CASSMARFNEQFF
>TRBJ2-7|NA|TRBV9|few
TGTGCCAGCAGCGAATCGACGGACAGAAGCGAACCATACGAGCAGTACTTC
CASSESTDRSEPYEQYF
>TRBJ2-5|TRBD2|TRBV10-1|NA
TGCGCCAGCACCTCGGGGGGGAAAGAGACCCAGTACTTC
CASTSGGKETQYF
>TRBJ2-1|TRBD2|TRBV9|few
TGTGCCAGCAGCGCCGCGGGGAGCGGGGGAGCCATCTTC
CASSAAGSGGAIF
>TRBJ2-1|NA|TRBV29-1|many
TGCAGCGTTGAAGGGCTAGCTCTCGACAATGAGCAGTTCTTC
CSVEGLALDNEQFF
>TRBJ2-7|TRBD2|TRBV30|few
TGTGCCTTTAGCGGGATTGCCTACGAGCAGTACTTC
CAFSGIAYEQYF